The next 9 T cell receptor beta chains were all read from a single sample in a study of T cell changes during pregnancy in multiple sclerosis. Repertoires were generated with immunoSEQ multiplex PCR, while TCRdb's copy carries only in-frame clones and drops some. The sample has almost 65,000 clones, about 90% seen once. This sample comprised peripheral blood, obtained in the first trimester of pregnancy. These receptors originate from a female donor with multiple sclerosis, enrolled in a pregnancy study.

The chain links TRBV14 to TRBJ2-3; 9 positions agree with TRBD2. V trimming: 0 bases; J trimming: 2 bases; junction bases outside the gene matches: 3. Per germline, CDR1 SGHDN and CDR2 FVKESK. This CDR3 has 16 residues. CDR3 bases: TGTGCCAGCAGCCAAGAGCTAGCGGGACACACAGATACGCAGTATTTT. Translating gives CASSQELAGHTDTQYF.

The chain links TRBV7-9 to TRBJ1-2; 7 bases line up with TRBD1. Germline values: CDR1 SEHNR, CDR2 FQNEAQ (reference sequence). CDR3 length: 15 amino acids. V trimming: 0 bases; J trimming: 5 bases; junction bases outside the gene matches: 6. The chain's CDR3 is CASSLARAGGYGYTF. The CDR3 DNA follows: TGTGCCAGCAGCTTAGCGCGTGCAGGGGGGTATGGCTACACCTTC.

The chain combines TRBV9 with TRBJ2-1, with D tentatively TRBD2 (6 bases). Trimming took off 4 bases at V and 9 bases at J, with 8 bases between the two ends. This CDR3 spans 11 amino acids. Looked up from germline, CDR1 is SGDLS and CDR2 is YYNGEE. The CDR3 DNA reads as TGTGCCAGCAGCTTGGGGGGTGAGCAGTTCTTC. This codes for CASSLGGEQFF.

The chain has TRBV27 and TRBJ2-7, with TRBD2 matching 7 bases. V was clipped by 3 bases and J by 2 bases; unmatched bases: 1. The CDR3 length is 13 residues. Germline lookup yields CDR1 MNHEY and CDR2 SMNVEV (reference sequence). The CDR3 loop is CASSLGRAYEQYF. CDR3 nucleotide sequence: TGTGCCAGCAGTTTGGGGAGGGCCTACGAGCAGTACTTC.

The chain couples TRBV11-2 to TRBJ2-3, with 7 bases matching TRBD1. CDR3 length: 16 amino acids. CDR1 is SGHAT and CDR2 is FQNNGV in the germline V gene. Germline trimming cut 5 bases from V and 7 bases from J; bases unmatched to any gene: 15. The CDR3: CASSPPQGVVLNTQYF. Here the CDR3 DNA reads TGTGCCAGCAGCCCGCCTCAGGGGGTAGTTTTGAATACGCAGTATTTT.

The CDR3 sequence: CASNFGREGTGELFF. DNA of the CDR3: TGTGCCAGCAACTTCGGGCGGGAGGGCACCGGGGAGCTGTTTTTT. The chain joins TRBV7-2 to TRBJ2-2; 9 bases are a match to TRBD2. The J segment lost 4 bases and the V segment lost 7 bases, leaving 7 bases of the junction unmatched. The CDR3 runs to 15 residues. Germline lookup yields CDR1 SGHTA and CDR2 FQGNSA.

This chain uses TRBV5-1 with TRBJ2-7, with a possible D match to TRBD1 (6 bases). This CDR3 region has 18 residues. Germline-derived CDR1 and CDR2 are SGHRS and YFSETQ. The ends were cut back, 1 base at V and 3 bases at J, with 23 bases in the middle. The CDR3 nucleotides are TGCGCCAGCAGCTTGTCAGGGGTGGGCATTCCGTTTTACTACGAGCAGTACTTC. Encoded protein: CASSLSGVGIPFYYEQYF.

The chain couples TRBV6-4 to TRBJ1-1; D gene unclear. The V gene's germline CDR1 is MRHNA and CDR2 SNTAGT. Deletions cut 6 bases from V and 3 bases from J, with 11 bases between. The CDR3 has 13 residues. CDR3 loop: CASSQRGDTEAFF. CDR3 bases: TGTGCCAGCAGCCAGCGGGGAGACACTGAAGCTTTCTTT.

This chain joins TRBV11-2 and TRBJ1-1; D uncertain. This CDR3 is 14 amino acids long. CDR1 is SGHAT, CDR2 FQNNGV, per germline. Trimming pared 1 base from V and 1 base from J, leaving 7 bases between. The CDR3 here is CASSLGAENTEAFF. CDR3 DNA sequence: TGTGCCAGCAGCTTAGGGGCCGAGAACACTGAAGCTTTCTTT.